This TCR beta chain was documented in a study of T cell responses to AZD1222 COVID-19 vaccine listed by TCRdb under 2021. Turning to the overall study: TCR sequencing was performed for more than 230 trial participants, of whom 200 to 220 were given two doses of AZD1222 and roughly 25 were given two doses of MenACWY control vaccine. Trial participants were enrolled by age into 18-55, 56-69 and 70-plus year subgroups, with about 150, 28 and 57 TCR-sequenced participants respectively. What the research found in general, with its limitations: Because no day 14 peak-response samples were available, the repertoires could be characterized only after the peak T cell response. In the small 56-69-year group, the increase in depth fell short of significance, most likely because of low power. Participants were mostly white British, with more females than males. The authors suggested clonal diversity may have been underestimated. The whole spike protein was spanned by vaccine-associated CD4 TCRs, and dominant responses were seen in regions 160-218 and 743-854. Nearly half of unique spike-specific TCRs reportedly recognized epitopes outside regions mutated in the B.1.351 and B.1.1.7 variants. Spike-specific TCR breadth and depth rose significantly after two AZD1222 doses compared with day 0 and with MenACWY recipients. Conclusions about previously exposed vaccinees are limited, since just five or six AZD1222 recipients were seropositive for SARS-CoV-2 at baseline.

From a lookup of the germline V gene, CDR1 and CDR2 are SQVTM and ANQGSEA. Reading from cysteine to phenylalanine, the CDR3 counts 14 amino acids. The only DNA kept is the CDR3, 42 bases in frame from the first base. V gives up 3 bases and J gives up 0 bases, and the segment between their germline ends measures 11 bases. The CDR3 regions of human TCRbeta chains were analyzed by immunosequencing. As for the authors' bioinformatics: Repertoire TCRs were checked for matches against a reference library of SARS-CoV-2-specific TCRs that had been generated using the MIRA antigen-specificity platform. Breadth meant the fraction of unique TCRs that were SARS-CoV-2-associated, whereas depth meant the fraction of total T cells that were SARS-CoV-2-associated. Each spike-specific TCR was assigned to its reactive spike region and to a CD4 or CD8 class using the MIRA data. Log10-transformed breadth and depth values were compared by one-way ANOVA with Sidak's multiple comparisons tests. TCRdb retrieved this table from immuneACCESS and kept in-frame rearrangements only. Not all clones are present; in checked studies, unresolved V genes account for under half, and no reason is known for the remainder. Clone size and the V and J calls come from that table; the DNA yielded D and trimming. Recorded for this sample are roughly 140,000 clones; approximately 90% of them occurred a single time. Just under 2% of the sample rests with the top ten.

Of note for this clone: Its antigen is currently not known. Per-base qualities were not stored, and no clone one base away is much larger.

This specimen's time point label, per the study, means: about 28 days (+/-7) after the second vaccine dose. AZD1222 recipients whose second dose came at about 4 weeks and those whose second dose came at about 12 weeks were combined into one group, since spike-specific TCR depth and breadth did not differ between the two schedules. The vaccinee samples were drawn from two UK trials, COV001 and COV002, one of which was a single-blind randomized controlled phase 2/3 trial testing AZD1222 (ChAdOx1 nCoV-19) in healthy adults. Trial participant PBMC samples were collected at day 0 and day 28 after the second dose for TCRbeta chain sequencing.

This sample comprised peripheral blood, obtained 28 days after the second AZD1222 dose. Recombination joined TRBV29-1 with TRBJ1-2; a tentative D call is TRBD1 (5 bases match). The receptor was isolated from an adult who received the AZD1222 COVID-19 vaccine. The base sequence is TGCAGCGTTGACGCCGGGGGAACTAACTATGGCTACACCTTC. Translated, this is CSVDAGGTNYGYTF.